Shown below are 30 T cell receptor beta chains from a single sample sequenced in a study of T cell clonality in common variable immunodeficiency. This table comes from immunoSEQ multiplex PCR, and its TCRdb copy is limited to in-frame clones, with some not included. Observed in the sample are approximately 57,000 clones, none of them singletons. Specimen: peripheral blood mononuclear cells. Source of these receptors: a person aged 18 to 70 in good health.

This clone appeared many times. The sequenced fragment ends 3 residues before the CDR3 boundary, so the rest is inferred from the germline J gene. The chain couples TRBV20-1 to TRBJ1-1; 10 nucleotides match TRBD1. The V gene end was trimmed by 3 bases and the J gene end by 3 bases; junction bases not matched to a gene: 13. CDR1 DFQATT and CDR2 SNEGSKA come from the germline V gene (reference sequence). This CDR3 has 17 residues. The CDR3 here is CSASGRTGGHSDTEAFF. Incomplete CDR3 DNA: TGCAGTGCTAGCGGTCGGACAGGGGGTCACTCGGACACTGAA.

This clone appeared many times. The read terminates 3 residues ahead of where the CDR3 ends, so the germline J gene completes it. V is TRBV27 and J is TRBJ2-5; 11 nucleotides match TRBD2. The CDR3 runs 15 residues. The germline V gene has CDR1 MNHEY and CDR2 SMNVEV (reference sequence). The trim removed 0 bases at V and 4 bases at J, leaving 1 base unmatched. The sequenced part of the CDR3 DNA is TGTGCCAGCAGTTTATCCCTAGCGGGGGGAGAGACC. Protein product: CASSLSLAGGET. The full CDR3 is CASSLSLAGGETQYF.

At least ten counts were recorded for this clone. The CDR3 goes on 3 residues after the read ends, and that part is filled in from the germline J gene. V usage is TRBV12-3 or TRBV12-4 and J usage is TRBJ1-2, with a tentative D call TRBD1 (5 bases). The CDR3 contains 13 residues. CDR3 residues: CASTPWGAEGYTF. The DNA read from the CDR3 is TGTGCCAGCACCCCCTGGGGCGCAGAGGGC.

The table lists this clone with many counts. CDR3: CASRAGLAGFYEQYF. CDR3 bases read: TGTGCCAGTAGGGCCGGACTAGCGGGGTTCTACGAG. J is TRBJ2-7 and V is TRBV19, with 12 bases aligning to TRBD2. Read sequence stops 3 residues before the CDR3 end, and the germline J gene provides the missing end. The CDR3 loop spans 15 amino acids. Germline V gives CDR1 LNHDA, CDR2 SQIVND (reference sequence). Trimming at V came to 6 bases and at J to 3 bases, leaving 6 bases not matched to a gene.

This clone was found many times. Partial CDR3 DNA: TGTGCCAGCGGGGTTCGAGGGGCTAGCACAGATACG. Translation: CASGVRGASTDT. The whole CDR3 reads CASGVRGASTDTQYF. The rearrangement joins TRBV7-2 to TRBJ2-3, with D possibly called TRBD1 or TRBD2 (5 bases each). Read coverage stops 3 residues before the CDR3 terminus; the germline J gene supplies the remainder. Germline values: CDR1 SGHTA, CDR2 FQGNSA. This CDR3 is built from 15 residues. V was clipped by 8 bases and J by 0 bases, with 15 bases between them. Supplemented by reference TRBV7-2 and TRBJ2-3, the full variable domain reads GAGVSQSPSNKVTEKGKDVELRCDPISGHTALYWYRQSLGQGLEFLIYFQGNSAPDKSGLPSDRFSAERTGGSVSTLTIQRTQQEDSAVYLCASGVRGASTDTQYFGPGTRLTVL.

This clone was seen a handful of times. The CDR3 end is not reached by the read, which stops 3 residues before it; the germline J gene fills it in. The chain employs TRBV7-9 and TRBJ2-3; D is possibly TRBD1 (5 bases). Germline CDR1 and CDR2: SEHNR and FQNEAQ (reference sequence). The CDR3 consists of 15 residues. The CDR3 loop reads CASSFPSGNQETQYF. The sequenced part of the CDR3 DNA is TGTGCCAGCAGCTTCCCCTCAGGGAACCAAGAGACG.

This clone was observed a handful of times. The CDR3 end lies 3 residues beyond the end of the read and is filled in from the germline J gene. The V gene is TRBV7-2, the J gene TRBJ1-3, with D unclear. Per germline, CDR1 SGHTA and CDR2 FQGNSA. The CDR3 consists of 15 residues. Between the trimmed V and J ends, which lost 5 bases and 0 bases, there was a span of 11 bases. The CDR3 region is CASSPQAGSGNTIYF. CDR3 bases read: TGTGCCAGCAGCCCCCAGGCAGGCTCTGGAAACACC.

This clone was observed at least ten times. The read terminates 3 residues before the CDR3 end, so the remaining end is supplied by the germline J gene. This sequence joins TRBV5-6 and TRBJ1-2; D might be TRBD1 (5 bases). V was shortened by 2 bases and J by 6 bases, with 17 bases between the two germline ends. Germline V CDR1 and CDR2: SGHDT, YYEEEE. The CDR3 spans 15 residues. This chain's CDR3 is CASSFRGEGLDGYTF. CDR3 DNA, as far as it was read: TGTGCCAGCAGCTTCCGGGGGGAAGGGCTAGATGGC.

In this sample, this clone turned up many times. The CDR3 is cut off 3 residues early in the read; its end comes from the germline J gene. The chain combines TRBV5-4 with TRBJ2-1, with 8 bases fitting TRBD2. CDR1 SGHNT and CDR2 YYREEE come from the germline V gene (reference sequence). V lost 4 bases and J lost 9; bases outside the gene matches: 9. CDR3 length equals 14 residues. The CDR3 sequence is CASSTGGPSGEQFF. Partial CDR3 DNA: TGTGCCAGCAGCACGGGAGGGCCTAGCGGTGAG.

This clone was detected ten times or more. Read sequence stops 3 residues before the CDR3 end, and the germline J gene provides the missing end. The chain is built from TRBV5-4 and TRBJ2-3; TRBD1 matches at 8 bases. This CDR3 has 15 amino acids. Looked up from germline, CDR1 is SGHNT and CDR2 is YYREEE (reference sequence). The ends lost 4 bases at V and 2 bases at J; junction bases unmatched: 6. The CDR3 sequence is CASSPGQGFTDTQYF. The CDR3 bases that were read are TGTGCCAGCAGCCCCGGACAGGGTTTCACAGATACG.

This clone was seen many times. The CDR3 is cut off 3 residues early in the read; its end comes from the germline J gene. V is TRBV4-2 and J is TRBJ2-2; 11 nucleotides line up with TRBD1. Germline V lookup: CDR1 LGHNA, CDR2 YNFKEQ. The CDR3 totals 18 residues. The CDR3 is CASSRTGGQSSYNSPLFF. The sequenced CDR3 bases are TGTGCCAGCAGCCGGACAGGGGGCCAGAGCTCCTATAATTCACCG.

This clone occurred many times. The CDR3 sequence is CASTLPPGQGLINEQFF. CDR3 DNA (partial): TGTGCCAGTACCCTACCCCCGGGACAGGGGTTAATCAATGAG. This chain links TRBV19 with TRBJ2-1; 10 bases agree with TRBD1. From the germline J gene comes the end of the CDR3, since the read stops 3 residues before it. CDR3 length: 17 residues. V was clipped by 7 bases and J by 6 bases; unmatched bases: 15. CDR1 and CDR2 (germline): LNHDA, SQIVND (reference sequence).

This clone has ten or more counts. The read terminates 3 residues before the CDR3 end, so the remaining end is supplied by the germline J gene. This chain joins TRBV7-2 and TRBJ2-1; TRBD1 is a possible D gene (6 bases). This CDR3 is 15 amino acids long. The V end was cut by 3 bases, the J end by 5 bases, with 14 bases between. Germline CDR1 is SGHTA and CDR2 is FQGNSA. CDR3 DNA (partial): TGTGCCAGCAGCTTCACAGGGTATAGGGACAATGAG. This gives the protein CASSFTGYRDNE. In full, the CDR3 reads CASSFTGYRDNEQFF.

This clone was counted at least ten times. The sequenced fragment ends 3 residues before the CDR3 boundary, so the rest is inferred from the germline J gene. This chain connects TRBV30 to TRBJ2-2; no clear D. The ends were cut back, 3 bases at V and 2 bases at J, with 10 bases in the middle. Germline V gene lookup returns CDR1 GTSNPN and CDR2 SVGIG (reference sequence). The CDR3 is 14 amino acids. The CDR3 DNA, read in part, is TGTGCCTGGAGAGAGCGAACCAACACCGGGGAG. Protein sequence: CAWRERTNTGE. The entire CDR3 protein is CAWRERTNTGELFF.

This clone occurred a few times. A much larger clone differs from this one at a single base, so this may be a read error. The CDR3 end lies 3 residues beyond the end of the read and is filled in from the germline J gene. The chain couples TRBV6-1 to TRBJ1-4; D possibly corresponds to TRBD1 (5 bases). Germline assignment: CDR1 MNHNS and CDR2 SASEGT. CDR3 length equals 14 residues. The CDR3 bases that were read are TGTGCCAGCAGTGTGGGCCTTGGGGCCAACGTA. Protein product: CASSVGLGANV. From start to end, the CDR3 is CASSVGLGANVLFF.

There are many counts of this clone. Read sequence stops 3 residues before the CDR3 end, and the germline J gene provides the missing end. J is TRBJ2-3 and V is TRBV19, with 11 bases matching TRBD2. After removal of 7 bases from V and 6 bases from J, the junction contained 6 bases not matched to a gene. The CDR3 sequence is 14 residues long. The germline CDR1 and CDR2 sequences are LNHDA and SQIVND (reference sequence). The CDR3 loop reads CASTGLAVADTQYF. The sequenced CDR3 bases are TGTGCCAGTACGGGACTAGCGGTCGCGGATACG.

There are a few counts of this clone. A far larger clone is a single base away, which makes a read error likely. The read terminates 3 residues before the CDR3 end, so the remaining end is supplied by the germline J gene. The gene calls are TRBV19 and TRBJ2-3; D is perhaps TRBD1 (6 bases). Germline CDR1 is LNHDA and CDR2 is SQIVND (reference sequence). The CDR3 length is 15 residues. The part of the CDR3 DNA that was read is TGTGCCAGTAGTATGGGTCCACAGGGACAAGAGACG. It encodes CASSMGPQGQET. The entire CDR3 reads CASSMGPQGQETQYF. The entire variable domain, with the rest obtained from reference TRBV19 and TRBJ2-3, is as follows: DGGITQSPKYLFRKEGQNVTLSCEQNLNHDAMYWYRQDPGQGLRLIYYSQIVNDFQKGDIAEGYSVSREKKESFPLTVTSAQKNPTAFYLCASSMGPQGQETQYFGPGTRLTVL.

This clone was found many times. The CDR3: CASSLDPGGSPLHF. CDR3 DNA, as far as it was read: TGTGCCAGCAGCTTAGATCCAGGGGGTTCACCC. This chain joins TRBV11-2 and TRBJ1-6; TRBD1 agrees at 7 bases. The CDR3 end falls 3 residues outside the read, so it is completed with the germline J gene. Trimming at V came to 0 bases and at J to 9 bases, leaving 2 bases not matched to a gene. The CDR3 contains 14 residues. CDR1 is SGHAT, CDR2 FQNNGV, per germline. The entire variable domain, with the rest obtained from reference TRBV11-2 and TRBJ1-6, is as follows: EAGVAQSPRYKIIEKRQSVAFWCNPISGHATLYWYQQILGQGPKLLIQFQNNGVVDDSQLPKDRFSAERLKGVDSTLKIQPAKLEDSAVYLCASSLDPGGSPLHFGNGTRLTVT.

This clone was counted many times. The sequenced part of the CDR3 DNA is TGCGCCAGCAGCACCGGACAGGGGGTAGTCACTGAA. Translating gives CASSTGQGVVTE. The entire CDR3 reads CASSTGQGVVTEAFF. The chain is built from TRBV5-1 and TRBJ1-1, with 10 nucleotides matching TRBD1. Read sequence stops 3 residues before the CDR3 end, and the germline J gene provides the missing end. Germline lookup yields CDR1 SGHRS and CDR2 YFSETQ. The CDR3 totals 15 residues. V shed 4 bases, J shed 4 bases, and the junction held 7 bases outside the gene matches.

This clone was observed at least ten times. The missing CDR3 end, 3 residues past where the read stops, is filled in from the germline J gene. V gene TRBV5-1 combines with J gene TRBJ2-7; maybe TRBD1 (5 bases). From germline, CDR1 is SGHRS and CDR2 YFSETQ. The CDR3 consists of 15 residues. Trimming removed 0 bases from V and 2 bases from J, with 12 bases in between. The CDR3 here is CASSLGWGRTYEQYF. The sequenced CDR3 bases are TGCGCCAGCAGCTTGGGTTGGGGCAGGACCTACGAG.

This clone was seen many times. The read halts 3 residues ahead of the CDR3 end, with the missing end drawn from the germline J gene. The V call is TRBV10-3, the J call TRBJ1-4, with 7 bases fitting TRBD1. The CDR3 runs 15 residues. Trimming cost V 6 bases and J 7 bases; bases outside gene matches: 11. Germline values: CDR1 ENHRY, CDR2 SYGVKD. The sequenced CDR3 bases are TGTGCCATCAGCGTTCTTTTCGGGACAGTTGAAAAA. Encoded protein: CAISVLFGTVEK. The whole CDR3 protein reads CAISVLFGTVEKLFF.

Many counts were recorded for this clone. The CDR3 end falls 3 residues outside the read, so it is completed with the germline J gene. The chain joins TRBV7-9 to TRBJ1-2, with TRBD1 as a possible D gene (6 bases). V was cut by 1 base and J by 2 bases, with 8 bases left in between. In germline, CDR1 is SEHNR, CDR2 FQNEAQ (reference sequence). CDR3 length: 14 residues. CDR3 sequence reads: CASSLGQGNYGYTF. The DNA read from the CDR3 is TGTGCCAGCAGCTTAGGTCAGGGGAACTATGGC.

This clone was found many times. The CDR3 end lies 3 residues beyond the end of the read and is filled in from the germline J gene. V and J are TRBV11-2 and TRBJ2-1; D perhaps matches TRBD1 (5 bases). Germline V gives CDR1 SGHAT, CDR2 FQNNGV. There are 15 residues in the CDR3. V was pared by 1 base and J by 3 bases, with 10 bases between. CDR3 bases read: TGTGCCAGCAGCTTAGGGGGCCTTATCTACAATGAG. This sequence encodes CASSLGGLIYNE. The complete CDR3 reads CASSLGGLIYNEQFF.

This clone was observed at least ten times. The DNA ends 3 residues before the CDR3 does, and the rest of the CDR3 is filled in from the germline J gene. This sequence joins TRBV30 and TRBJ1-1; TRBD1 is a possible D gene (6 bases). The CDR3 runs to 12 residues. Trimming pared 5 bases from V and 6 bases from J, leaving 13 bases between. From germline, CDR1 is GTSNPN and CDR2 SVGIG (reference sequence). Incomplete CDR3 DNA: TGTGCCTGGGGCCGGGACACCGCTGAA. Translation gives CAWGRDTAE. The full CDR3 sequence reads CAWGRDTAEAFF.

This clone was observed many times. The observed sequence ends 3 residues before the CDR3 terminus, with the missing tail filled in from the germline J gene. This rearrangement joins TRBV18 to TRBJ2-3; D call uncertain. Germline loops: CDR1 KGHSH, CDR2 LQKENI. CDR3 length: 14 residues. Trimming left V 1 base short and J 4 bases short, with 9 bases between. CDR3 residues: CASSPLLNADTQYF. The covered CDR3 bases are TGTGCCAGCTCACCACTTCTAAACGCAGATACG.

This clone was counted a few times. A read error is likely here: a far larger clone is one base away. Coverage ceases 3 residues before the CDR3 finishes, and the germline J gene fills in the end. The chain employs TRBV6-2 or TRBV6-3 and TRBJ2-3, with 9 bases fitting TRBD2. Looked up from germline, CDR1 is MNHEY and CDR2 is SVGEGT. The length of the CDR3 is 13 residues. This chain's CDR3 is CASRGLAQETQYF. CDR3 DNA, as far as it was read: TGTGCCAGCAGAGGACTAGCGCAAGAGACG.

Ten or more counts support this clone. Read data end 3 residues before the CDR3 end; the end is taken from the germline J gene. This sequence joins TRBV6-2 or TRBV6-3 and TRBJ2-3, with 11 positions matching TRBD2. The J segment lost 2 bases and the V segment lost 8 bases, leaving 6 bases of the junction unmatched. Germline values: CDR1 MNHEY, CDR2 SVGEGT. The CDR3 has 15 amino acids. CDR3 bases read: TGTGCCAGCGCCTCTAGCGGGGGGTCCACAGATACG. Protein: CASASSGGSTDT. The whole CDR3 protein is CASASSGGSTDTQYF.

As to this clone: The sequence runs out 3 residues before the end of the CDR3; the remainder is reconstructed from the germline J gene. The chain combines TRBV30 with TRBJ2-2; 10 bases are a match to TRBD2. The CDR3 is 11 amino acids. In germline, CDR1 is GTSNPN, CDR2 SVGIG (reference sequence). The DNA read from the CDR3 is TGTGCCTGGACAAGGACTAGCGGG. This translates into CAWTRTSG. The entire CDR3 reads CAWTRTSGLFF.

In its sample, this clone was seen many times. With the read ending 3 residues before the CDR3 end, the germline J gene is used to fill in that end. V usage is TRBV7-9 and J usage is TRBJ1-2; D is possibly TRBD1 (6 bases). CDR1 is SEHNR and CDR2 is FQNEAQ in the germline V gene (reference sequence). Trimming took off 11 bases at V and 0 bases at J, with 16 bases between the two ends. The CDR3 runs 14 residues. The sequenced CDR3 bases are TGTGCCGGGGGCCCCGTACTGCCTAACTATGGC. Encoded protein: CAGGPVLPNYG. The whole CDR3 sequence reads CAGGPVLPNYGYTF. Together with reference TRBV7-9 and TRBJ1-2, the CDR3 gives the full variable domain: DTGVSQNPRHKITKRGQNVTFRCDPISEHNRLYWYRQTLGQGPEFLTYFQNEAQLEKSRLLSDRFSAERPKGSFSTLEIQRTEQGDSAMYLCAGGPVLPNYGYTFGSGTRLTVV.

Many counts were recorded for this clone. The missing CDR3 end, 3 residues past where the read stops, is filled in from the germline J gene. The gene calls are TRBV23-1 and TRBJ2-3, with TRBD1 matching over 10 bases. TRBV23-1 is an ORF, and what it does is uncertain. This CDR3 is 18 amino acids long. After removal of 4 bases from V and 2 bases from J, the junction contained 12 bases not matched to a gene. The sequenced part of the CDR3 DNA is TGCGCCAGCAGTCGGACCACCCCGGGACAGGGGTACACAGATACG. Its translation is CASSRTTPGQGYTDT. The whole CDR3 is CASSRTTPGQGYTDTQYF.